The entry below gives a single T cell receptor (beta chain) sequence along with its context. V was pared by 0 bases and J by 4 bases, with 9 bases between. The germline V gene has CDR1 LGHDT and CDR2 YNNKEL (reference sequence). The CDR3 length is 14 residues. The data stem from a study of blood T cell repertoires in COVID-19. Measured with immunoSEQ multiplex PCR; TCRdb has only the in-frame clones, and not every one. The sample holds roughly 450,000 clones, 90% seen once. Participants' own reports of clinical history determined their cohort assignment. Cohort 3 donors were reported recovered after two negative PCRs, clearance, or symptom resolution.

The clonotype was recovered from a man aged 18 to 35 who had recovered from COVID-19. Material for sequencing was PBMCs or T cells enriched from blood (not recorded which). The chain links TRBV3-1 (or the pseudogene TRBV3-2) to TRBJ1-2, with D hard to call. The CDR3 is CASSQDGRSYGYTF. The CDR3 DNA follows: TGTGCCAGCAGCCAAGATGGCCGCTCCTATGGCTACACCTTC.